This T cell receptor beta chain was profiled in a study of regulatory T cells in long-lasting Graves disease. Findings and limits, study-wide: Persistent disease showed a preference for TRBV28, TRBJ1-2 and TRBJ2-5.

Researchers made TCR beta libraries by using iRepertoire HTBI primers and running Arm-PCR on CDR3 regions. TCRdb ran MiXCR on the multiplex PCR reads and lists one entry per CDR3 protein. Of 390,000 or so distinct CDR3 sequences in the sample, less than 30% were seen once. The CDR3 is 15 amino acids. Trimming left V 5 bases short and J 3 bases short, with 16 bases between. The germline V gene has CDR1 LNHDA and CDR2 SQIVND (reference sequence). In regard to this clonotype: What it binds is not known.

Time point of the sample: persistent/refractory GD, antithyroid drugs over 5 years with positive TRAb. There was RNA extracted from PBMCs, and the TCR library was made from it. The source of the patients was an endocrinology department in Xi'an, China. EDTA tubes received about 9.2 milliliters of collected peripheral blood. The starting material was peripheral blood mononuclear cells (PBMCs), obtained when the disease was refractory, from a patient treated with antithyroid drugs. The source of this sequence is a middle-aged woman with Graves disease. The chain is built from TRBV19 and TRBJ1-1; TRBD1 might be the D (5 bases). The CDR3: CASSSGRGWDTEAFF. In nucleotides, the CDR3 is TGTGCCAGTAGTTCGGGACGGGGTTGGGACACTGAAGCTTTCTTT.